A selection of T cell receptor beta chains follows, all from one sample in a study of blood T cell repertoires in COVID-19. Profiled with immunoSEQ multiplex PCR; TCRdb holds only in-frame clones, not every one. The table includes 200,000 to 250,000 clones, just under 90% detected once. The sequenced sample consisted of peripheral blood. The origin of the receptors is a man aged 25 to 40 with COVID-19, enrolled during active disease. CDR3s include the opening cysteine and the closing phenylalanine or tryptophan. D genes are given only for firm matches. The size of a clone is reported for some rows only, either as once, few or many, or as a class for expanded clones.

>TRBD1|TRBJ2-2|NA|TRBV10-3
TGTGCCATCCGGACAGGGGGCGATAGGAGGACCGGGGAGCTGTTTTTT
CAIRTGGDRRTGELFF
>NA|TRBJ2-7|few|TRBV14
TGTGCCAGCAGCCAAGTTAACGAGCAGTACTTC
CASSQVNEQYF
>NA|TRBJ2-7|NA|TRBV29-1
TGCAGCGTTGGTTCAGGGCTTACCCCCTACGAGCAGTACTTC
CSVGSGLTPYEQYF
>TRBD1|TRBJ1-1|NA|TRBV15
TGTGCCACCAGCGGAGGTGGGACAGTTGAAGCTTTCTTT
CATSGGGTVEAFF
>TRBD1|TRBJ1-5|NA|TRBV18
TGTGCCAGCTCACTTACCGACAGGGTCGGTGGTCAGCCCCAGCATTTT
CASSLTDRVGGQPQHF
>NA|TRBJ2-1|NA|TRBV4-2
TGTGCCAGCAGTCACAGTCAGGATACCTACAATGAGCAGTTCTTC
CASSHSQDTYNEQFF
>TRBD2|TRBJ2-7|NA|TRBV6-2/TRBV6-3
TGTGCCAGCAGTGGAGCGGGAGGGTTTTACGAGCAGTACTTC
CASSGAGGFYEQYF
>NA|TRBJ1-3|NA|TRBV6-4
TGTGCCAGCAGGCGGCCCCGCTTCATATATTTT
CASRRPRFIYF
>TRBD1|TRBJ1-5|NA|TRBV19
TGTGCCAGTAACCCGACAGGGGGCTACAATCAGCCCCAGCATTTT
CASNPTGGYNQPQHF
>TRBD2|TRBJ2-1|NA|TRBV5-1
TGCGCCAGCAGCTTGGGCCTAGCGGCGACCGGGGTAGAGCAGTTCTTC
CASSLGLAATGVEQFF
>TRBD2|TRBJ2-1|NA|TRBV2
TGTGCCAGCAGCGACAAACCAGCGGGAGTTCAGTTCTTC
CASSDKPAGVQFF
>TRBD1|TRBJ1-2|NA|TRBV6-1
TGTGCCAGCAGTCAGGGGGAGGCGCGCTATGGCTACACCTTC
CASSQGEARYGYTF
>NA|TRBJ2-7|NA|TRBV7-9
TGTGCCAGCAGCCCTACCTACATAGACAATACCTACGAGCAGTACTTC
CASSPTYIDNTYEQYF
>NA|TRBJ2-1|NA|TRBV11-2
TGTGCCAGCAGCCTCGTAAGGGGAAATGAGCAGTTCTTC
CASSLVRGNEQFF
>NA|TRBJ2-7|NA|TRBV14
TGTGCCAGCAGCCAAGCAGGGAACTCCTACGAGCAGTACTTC
CASSQAGNSYEQYF
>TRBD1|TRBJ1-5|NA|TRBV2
TGTGCCAGCAGTGGGACAGGGGGTCGGGGCAATCAGCCCCAGCATTTT
CASSGTGGRGNQPQHF
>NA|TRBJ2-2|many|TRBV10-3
TGTGCCATCAGTGAAACTAGCCTGAACACCGGGGAGCTGTTTTTT
CAISETSLNTGELFF
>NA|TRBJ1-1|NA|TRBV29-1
TGCAGCGTAACTTTTCAGGGCGTCGTGAACACTGAAGCTTTCTTT
CSVTFQGVVNTEAFF